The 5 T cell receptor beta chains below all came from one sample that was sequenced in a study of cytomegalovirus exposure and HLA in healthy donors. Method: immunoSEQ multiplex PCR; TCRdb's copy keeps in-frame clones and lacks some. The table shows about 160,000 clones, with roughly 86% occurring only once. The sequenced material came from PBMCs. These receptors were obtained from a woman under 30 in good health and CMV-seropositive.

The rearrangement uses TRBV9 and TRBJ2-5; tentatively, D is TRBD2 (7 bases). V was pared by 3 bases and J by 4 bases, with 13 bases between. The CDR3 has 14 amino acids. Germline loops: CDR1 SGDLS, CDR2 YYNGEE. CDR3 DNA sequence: TGTGCCAGCAGCGCCTGGGGGGGCACAGAGACCCAGTACTTC. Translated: CASSAWGGTETQYF.

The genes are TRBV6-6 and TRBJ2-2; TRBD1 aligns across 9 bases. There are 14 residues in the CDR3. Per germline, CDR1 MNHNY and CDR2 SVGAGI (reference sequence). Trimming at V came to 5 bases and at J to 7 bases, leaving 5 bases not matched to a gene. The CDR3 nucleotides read TGTGCCAGCAGTATGACAGGGGGAGTCGGGGAGCTGTTTTTT. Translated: CASSMTGGVGELFF.

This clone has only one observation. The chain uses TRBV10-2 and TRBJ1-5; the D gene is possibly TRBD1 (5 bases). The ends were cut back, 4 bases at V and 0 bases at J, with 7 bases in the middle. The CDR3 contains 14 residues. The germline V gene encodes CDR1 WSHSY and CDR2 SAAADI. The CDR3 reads CASSATDSNQPQHF. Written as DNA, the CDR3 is TGCGCCAGCAGTGCGACAGATAGCAATCAGCCCCAGCATTTT.

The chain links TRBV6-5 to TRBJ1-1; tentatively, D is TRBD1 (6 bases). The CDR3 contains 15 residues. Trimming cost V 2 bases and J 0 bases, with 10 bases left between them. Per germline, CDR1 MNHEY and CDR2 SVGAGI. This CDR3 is CASSYTGSMNTEAFF. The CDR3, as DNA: TGTGCCAGCAGTTACACAGGGTCGATGAACACTGAAGCTTTCTTT.

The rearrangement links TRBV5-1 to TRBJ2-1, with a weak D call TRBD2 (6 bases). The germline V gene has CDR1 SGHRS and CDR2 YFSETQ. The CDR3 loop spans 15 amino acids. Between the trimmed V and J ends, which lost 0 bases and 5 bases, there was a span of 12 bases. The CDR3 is CASSLGGTGHNEQFF. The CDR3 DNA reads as TGCGCCAGCAGCTTGGGGGGGACTGGCCACAATGAGCAGTTCTTC.